The rows below give T cell receptor beta chains drawn from one sample of a study of PD-1 blockade in classical Hodgkin lymphoma. Method: immunoSEQ multiplex PCR; TCRdb's copy keeps in-frame clones and lacks some. The sample contains about 20,000 clones, around 70% of which appear only once. This sample comprised peripheral blood mononuclear cells (PBMCs), obtained before the second cycle of nivolumab. These TCRs come from a human donor with classical Hodgkin lymphoma. CDR3s include the opening cysteine and the closing phenylalanine or tryptophan. D genes are given only for firm matches. Expanded clones get a size class; other rows say once, few or many, or leave the size out.

d_gene	v_gene	j_gene	abundance	CDR3aa	CDR3nt
TRBD1	TRBV18	TRBJ2-5	-	CASSPPGQIMEETQYF	TGTGCCAGCTCACCGCCGGGACAGATAATGGAGGAGACCCAGTACTTC
-	TRBV29-1	TRBJ2-1	once	CSVDNLGYNEQFF	TGCAGCGTTGACAACCTCGGGTACAATGAGCAGTTCTTC
-	TRBV21-1	TRBJ2-5	few	CASLDSATETQYF	TGTGCCAGCCTGGACAGTGCCACGGAGACCCAGTACTTC
TRBD2	TRBV6-6	TRBJ2-5	-	CASSYDSSGNQETQYF	TGTGCCAGCAGTTACGATTCTAGCGGTAACCAAGAGACCCAGTACTTC
-	TRBV6-1	TRBJ1-3	-	CASTSSGNTIYF	TGTGCCAGCACGAGCTCTGGAAACACCATATATTTT
-	TRBV15	TRBJ1-2	-	CATRDRHLSYGYTF	TGTGCCACCCGAGACAGACACCTCTCCTATGGCTACACCTTC
TRBD2	TRBV6-1	TRBJ2-2	-	CASSVRGRAGGELFF	TGTGCCAGCAGTGTTCGCGGGAGGGCCGGCGGGGAGCTGTTTTTT
-	TRBV7-2	TRBJ2-1	-	CASSLEGTQSYNEQFF	TGTGCCAGCAGCTTAGAGGGGACGCAGTCCTACAATGAGCAGTTCTTC
TRBD1	TRBV10-1	TRBJ1-5	-	CASSIDREGNQPQHF	TGCGCCAGCAGTATAGACAGGGAAGGTAATCAGCCCCAGCATTTT
TRBD2	TRBV5-1	TRBJ2-1	large	CASSLIAGDGTYNEQFF	TGCGCCAGCAGCTTGATAGCGGGAGATGGGACCTACAATGAGCAGTTCTTC
TRBD2	TRBV28	TRBJ2-4	-	CASSPLQRGGGANIQYF	TGTGCCAGCAGCCCCCTCCAAAGGGGCGGGGGTGCAAACATTCAGTACTTC
TRBD1	TRBV11-2	TRBJ1-2	few	CASSLSVGWQGADYGYTF	TGTGCCAGCAGCTTATCGGTGGGTTGGCAGGGGGCCGACTATGGCTACACCTTC
TRBD2	TRBV18	TRBJ2-3	once	CASSPQRGRADTQYF	TGTGCCAGCTCACCACAGCGGGGTAGGGCAGATACGCAGTATTTT
-	TRBV6-6	TRBJ2-1	-	CASTRWTLNNEQFF	TGTGCCAGCACCCGGTGGACGTTAAACAATGAGCAGTTCTTC
-	TRBV29-1	TRBJ2-2	-	CSVDRGTGELFF	TGCAGCGTTGATCGTGGGACCGGGGAGCTGTTTTTT
-	TRBV11-2	TRBJ2-3	once	CASSLVGTQYF	TGTGCCAGCAGCTTAGTTGGTACGCAGTATTTT
TRBD1	TRBV25-1	TRBJ1-5	few	CASSDLDREFQPQHF	TGTGCCAGCAGTGACCTGGACAGGGAGTTTCAGCCCCAGCATTTT
TRBD2	TRBV27	TRBJ2-1	once	CASSLLLAGRGSYNEQFF	TGTGCCAGCAGTTTATTGTTAGCGGGGCGGGGCTCCTACAATGAGCAGTTCTTC
-	TRBV18	TRBJ2-5	-	CASSPIPETQYF	TGTGCCAGCTCACCTATACCGGAGACCCAGTACTTC
TRBD2	TRBV12-5	TRBJ2-5	-	CASGLERAGWVETQYF	TGTGCTAGTGGTTTGGAGCGAGCGGGATGGGTAGAGACCCAGTACTTC
-	TRBV28	TRBJ2-5	-	CASSLSRTGRGETQYF	TGTGCCAGCAGTTTATCTAGGACAGGGAGGGGAGAGACCCAGTACTTC
-	TRBV5-4	TRBJ2-1	-	CASSFQGYNEQFF	TGTGCCAGCAGCTTCCAGGGCTACAATGAGCAGTTCTTC
-	TRBV11-2	TRBJ1-2	few	CASSLDPMYGYTF	TGTGCCAGCAGCTTAGATCCGATGTATGGCTACACCTTC
-	TRBV6-5	TRBJ1-1	-	CASRTPQEQNTEAFF	TGTGCCAGCAGGACCCCGCAGGAACAGAACACTGAAGCTTTCTTT
-	TRBV19	TRBJ1-1	-	CASSIEKGRDTEAFF	TGTGCCAGTAGTATAGAGAAGGGGAGGGACACTGAAGCTTTCTTT
-	TRBV5-5	TRBJ1-1	-	CASSLEIGRQDEAFF	TGTGCCAGCAGCTTGGAAATCGGCAGGCAAGATGAAGCTTTCTTT
-	TRBV4-2	TRBJ2-3	-	CASSQPGEEDTQYF	TGTGCCAGCAGCCAACCGGGAGAGGAAGATACGCAGTATTTT
-	TRBV12-5	TRBJ2-2	-	CASGLVAGNTGELFF	TGTGCTAGTGGTTTGGTAGCGGGGAACACCGGGGAGCTGTTTTTT
TRBD1	TRBV5-8	TRBJ1-2	-	CASSTWDRVGGYTF	TGTGCCAGCAGCACCTGGGACAGGGTAGGAGGCTACACCTTC
-	TRBV6-1	TRBJ1-5	-	CASSEYPTGDLPQHF	TGTGCCAGCAGTGAGTATCCGACGGGTGACTTGCCCCAGCATTTT
-	TRBV15	TRBJ1-2	-	CATSREAGSVGLNYGYTF	TGTGCCACCAGCAGAGAGGCCGGTTCGGTCGGTCTAAACTATGGCTACACCTTC
-	TRBV28	TRBJ2-1	-	CASSKADFSYNEQFF	TGTGCCAGCAGCAAAGCGGACTTCTCCTACAATGAGCAGTTCTTC
-	TRBV19	TRBJ1-5	-	CASGTGQGGNQPQHF	TGTGCCAGTGGTACGGGGCAGGGCGGCAATCAGCCCCAGCATTTT
-	TRBV19	TRBJ1-1	-	CASSIDFLPSENTEAFF	TGTGCCAGTAGTATAGACTTCTTACCCTCAGAGAACACTGAAGCTTTCTTT
TRBD1	TRBV28	TRBJ2-7	few	CASSPSLDREQYF	TGTGCCAGCAGTCCCTCACTAGACAGGGAACAGTACTTC
-	TRBV27	TRBJ1-5	few	CASSLGGGQPQHF	TGTGCCAGCAGTTTGGGGGGTGGACAGCCCCAGCATTTT
TRBD2	TRBV10-3	TRBJ2-3	-	CASRTSGNTDTQYF	TGTGCCAGCCGGACTAGCGGGAACACAGATACGCAGTATTTT
TRBD2	TRBV9	TRBJ2-7	-	CASSGTSGRAGEQYF	TGTGCCAGCAGCGGGACTAGCGGGAGGGCCGGTGAGCAGTACTTC
-	TRBV25-1	TRBJ2-5	-	CASSEYGGETQYF	TGTGCCAGCAGTGAATATGGGGGTGAGACCCAGTACTTC
-	TRBV29-1	TRBJ2-2	-	CSVVGRLWAGELFF	TGCAGCGTTGTGGGGAGGCTGTGGGCGGGGGAGCTGTTTTTT
TRBD2	TRBV7-9	TRBJ2-7	-	CASSLGTTSGYEQYF	TGTGCCAGCAGCTTAGGGACGACTAGCGGTTACGAGCAGTACTTC
-	TRBV4-1	TRBJ1-2	-	CASSQAGGADGYTF	TGCGCCAGCAGCCAAGCCGGGGGCGCGGATGGCTACACCTTC
TRBD1	TRBV29-1	TRBJ2-7	few	CSVVYSGQGRTDEQYF	TGCAGCGTGGTTTACTCTGGACAGGGAAGGACGGACGAGCAGTACTTC
-	TRBV6-4	TRBJ1-5	-	CASSISPWAQPQHF	TGTGCCAGCAGTATATCTCCGTGGGCGCAGCCCCAGCATTTT
-	TRBV15	TRBJ1-4	-	CATGRRFNEKLFF	TGTGCCACCGGGAGGCGGTTTAATGAAAAACTGTTTTTT
TRBD2	TRBV5-1	TRBJ2-3	-	CASSAGLAGAPWYF	TGCGCCAGCAGCGCCGGACTAGCGGGGGCGCCGTGGTATTTT
TRBD1	TRBV27	TRBJ2-7	-	CASSPRTGGYEQYF	TGTGCCAGCAGTCCGCGGACAGGGGGCTACGAGCAGTACTTC
-	TRBV11-2	TRBJ1-1	few	CASSLGRDTSMNTEAFF	TGTGCCAGCAGCTTAGGCCGGGACACGTCCATGAACACTGAAGCTTTCTTT
TRBD1	TRBV5-4	TRBJ1-1	once	CASSPRGLGTEAFF	TGTGCCAGCAGCCCCAGGGGGCTTGGCACTGAAGCTTTCTTT
-	TRBV28	TRBJ1-2	-	CASSPGGPHYGYTF	TGTGCCAGCAGCCCGGGTGGCCCCCACTATGGCTACACCTTC
-	TRBV28	TRBJ1-1	-	CASTRVRDTEAFF	TGTGCCAGCACCAGAGTGCGGGACACTGAAGCTTTCTTT
-	TRBV5-1	TRBJ2-5	-	CASSKVFETQYF	TGCGCCAGCAGCAAGGTGTTTGAGACCCAGTACTTC
-	TRBV6-4	TRBJ1-1	-	CASSGQASTEAFF	TGTGCCAGCAGTGGGCAGGCGAGCACTGAAGCTTTCTTT
-	TRBV7-9	TRBJ2-1	-	CASSLVGGQRNEQFF	TGTGCCAGCAGCTTAGTAGGGGGGCAGAGGAATGAGCAGTTCTTC
-	TRBV4-1	TRBJ2-1	-	CASSQGPGLTGEQFF	TGCGCCAGCAGCCAAGGTCCGGGACTGACCGGTGAGCAGTTCTTC